Detailed here is one T cell receptor beta chain. Every patient experienced relapse after autologous stem cell transplantation, and brentuximab vedotin exposure varied. The sample comes from a study of PD-1 blockade in classical Hodgkin lymphoma. Germline assignment: CDR1 SGHVS and CDR2 FNYEAQ. V was pared by 5 bases and J by 2 bases, with 1 base of the junction left unmatched. This CDR3 has 14 amino acids. TCRdb's copy holds only in-frame clones and misses some; the assay was immunoSEQ multiplex PCR. Of about 21,000 clones in the sample, around 68% were seen once. The specimen comprised peripheral blood mononuclear cells (PBMCs), sampled at baseline. This TCR came from a human donor with classical Hodgkin lymphoma. The gene calls are TRBV7-6 and TRBJ2-7, with 12 bases that match TRBD2. CDR3 DNA: TGTGCCAGCAGCCCTAGCGGGAGGGCCTACGAGCAGTACTTC. Encoded protein: CASSPSGRAYEQYF. The whole variable domain, filled in from reference TRBV7-6 and TRBJ2-7, reads GAGVSQSPRYKVTKRGQDVALRCDPISGHVSLYWYRQALGQGPEFLTYFNYEAQQDKSGLPNDRFSAERPEGSISTLTIQRTEQRDSAMYRCASSPSGRAYEQYFGPGTRLTVT.